A single sample gave rise to the 6 T cell receptor beta chains below, sequenced in a study of blood T cell repertoires in COVID-19. Sequencing used immunoSEQ multiplex PCR; TCRdb keeps in-frame clones, though not all of them. The sample yields under 500,000 clones, about 85% seen once. Sequencing was carried out using PBMCs or T cells enriched from blood (not recorded which). These receptors all come from a woman under 30 with acute COVID-19.

The chain employs TRBV30 and TRBJ2-7; 9 positions agree with TRBD2. Germline lookup yields CDR1 GTSNPN and CDR2 SVGIG (reference sequence). With V trimmed by 4 bases and J by 2 bases, 3 bases remained unmatched. The CDR3 is 13 residues long. As DNA, the CDR3 is TGTGCCTGGAAGCTAGCGGGGACCTACGAGCAGTACTTC. Translated: CAWKLAGTYEQYF.

The CDR3 DNA is TGTGCCAGAATGGGGCAGGGGGCCGACGAGCAGTACTTC. Amino acid sequence: CARMGQGADEQYF. The J gene is TRBJ2-7, the V gene TRBV6-5; 8 bases line up with TRBD1. Germline V gene sequence: CDR1 MNHEY, CDR2 SVGAGI. The V gene end was trimmed by 9 bases and the J gene end by 5 bases; junction bases not matched to a gene: 9. The CDR3 totals 13 residues.

The chain couples TRBV10-1 to TRBJ2-7; 7 bases match TRBD1. Germline V gene sequence: CDR1 WNHNN, CDR2 SYGVQD (reference sequence). There are 12 residues in the CDR3. The trim removed 5 bases at V and 6 bases at J, leaving 4 bases unmatched. The CDR3 is CASSHSGGEQYF. DNA for the CDR3: TGCGCCAGCAGTCACTCAGGGGGCGAGCAGTACTTC.

This chain links TRBV6-5 with TRBJ1-2, with 7 bases that match TRBD1. The V gene end was trimmed by 8 bases and the J gene end by 2 bases; junction bases not matched to a gene: 5. Germline V gives CDR1 MNHEY, CDR2 SVGAGI. The CDR3 is 13 amino acids. The CDR3 DNA follows: TGTGCCAGCCGGGACAGTACCAACTATGGCTACACCTTC. Translation: CASRDSTNYGYTF.

J is TRBJ1-2 and V is TRBV3-1 (or the pseudogene TRBV3-2); D ambiguous. Trimming removed 2 bases at V and 7 bases at J, with 11 bases between. CDR3 length equals 13 residues. Germline assignment: CDR1 LGHDT and CDR2 YNNKEL (reference sequence). CDR3 protein: CASSQSGRSGYTF. The CDR3 region has the DNA TGTGCCAGCAGCCAATCGGGTAGGTCTGGCTACACCTTC.

The chain couples TRBV7-2 to TRBJ2-5, with D unclear. This CDR3 is 14 amino acids long. Germline CDR1 SGHTA, CDR2 FQGNSA. Trimming pared 2 bases from V and 3 bases from J, leaving 10 bases between. CDR3 DNA sequence: TGTGCCAGCAGCTTATCGTACTTTAAAGAGACCCAGTACTTC. This encodes CASSLSYFKETQYF.